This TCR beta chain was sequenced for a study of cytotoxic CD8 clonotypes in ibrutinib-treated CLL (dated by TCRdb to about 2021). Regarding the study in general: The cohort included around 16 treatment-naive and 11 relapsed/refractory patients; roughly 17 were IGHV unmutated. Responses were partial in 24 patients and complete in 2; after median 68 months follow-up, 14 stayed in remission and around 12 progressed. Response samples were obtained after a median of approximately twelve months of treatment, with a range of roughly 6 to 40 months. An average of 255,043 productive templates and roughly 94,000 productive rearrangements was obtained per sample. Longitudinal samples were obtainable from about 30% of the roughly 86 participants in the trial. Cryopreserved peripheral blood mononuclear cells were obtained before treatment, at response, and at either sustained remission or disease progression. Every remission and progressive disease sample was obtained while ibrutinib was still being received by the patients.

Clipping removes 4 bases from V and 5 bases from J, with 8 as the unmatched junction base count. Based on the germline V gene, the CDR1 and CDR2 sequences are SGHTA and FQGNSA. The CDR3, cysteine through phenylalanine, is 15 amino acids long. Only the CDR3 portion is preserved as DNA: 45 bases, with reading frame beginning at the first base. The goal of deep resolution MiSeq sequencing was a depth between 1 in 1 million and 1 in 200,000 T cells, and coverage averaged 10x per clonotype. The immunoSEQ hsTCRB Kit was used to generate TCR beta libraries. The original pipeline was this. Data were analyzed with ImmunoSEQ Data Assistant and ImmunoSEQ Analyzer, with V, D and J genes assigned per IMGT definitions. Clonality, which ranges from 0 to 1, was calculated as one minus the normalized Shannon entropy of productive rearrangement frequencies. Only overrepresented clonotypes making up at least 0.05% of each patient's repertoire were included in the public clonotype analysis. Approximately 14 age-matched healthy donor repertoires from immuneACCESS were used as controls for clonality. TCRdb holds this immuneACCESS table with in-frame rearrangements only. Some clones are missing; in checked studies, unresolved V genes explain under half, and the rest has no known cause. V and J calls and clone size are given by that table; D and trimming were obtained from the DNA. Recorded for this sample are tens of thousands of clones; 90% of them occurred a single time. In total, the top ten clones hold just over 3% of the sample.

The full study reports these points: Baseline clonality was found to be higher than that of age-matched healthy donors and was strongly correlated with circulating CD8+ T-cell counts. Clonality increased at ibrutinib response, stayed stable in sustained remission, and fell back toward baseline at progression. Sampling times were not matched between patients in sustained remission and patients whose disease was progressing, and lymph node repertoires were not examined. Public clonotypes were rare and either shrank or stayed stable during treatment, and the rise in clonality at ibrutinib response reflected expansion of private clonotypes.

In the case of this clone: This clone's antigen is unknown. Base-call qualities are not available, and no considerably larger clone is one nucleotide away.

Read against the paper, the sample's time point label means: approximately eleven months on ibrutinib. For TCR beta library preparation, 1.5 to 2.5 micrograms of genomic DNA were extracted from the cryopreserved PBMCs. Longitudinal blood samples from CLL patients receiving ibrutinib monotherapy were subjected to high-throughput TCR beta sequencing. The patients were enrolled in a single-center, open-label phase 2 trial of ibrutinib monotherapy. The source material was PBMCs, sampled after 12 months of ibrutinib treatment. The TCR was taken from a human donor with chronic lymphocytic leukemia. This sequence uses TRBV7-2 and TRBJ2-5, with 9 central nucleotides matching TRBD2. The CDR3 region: CASSSLAGALETQYF. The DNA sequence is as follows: TGTGCCAGCAGCTCCTTAGCGGGAGCGCTGGAGACCCAGTACTTC. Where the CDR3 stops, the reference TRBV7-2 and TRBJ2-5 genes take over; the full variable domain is GAGVSQSPSNKVTEKGKDVELRCDPISGHTALYWYRQSLGQGLEFLIYFQGNSAPDKSGLPSDRFSAERTGGSVSTLTIQRTQQEDSAVYLCASSSLAGALETQYFGPGTRLLVL.